One T cell receptor beta chain is described in this entry. The antigen is undetermined. This CDR3 has 13 amino acids. Germline CDR1 is SGHVS and CDR2 is FNYEAQ. The V segment lost 5 bases and the J segment 8 bases; nucleotides outside the gene matches: 8. This entry comes from a study of shared clonotypes between healthy human individuals. The table came from immunoSEQ multiplex PCR; TCRdb's copy has only in-frame clones and leaves some out. The sample lists about 980,000 clones, around 80% occurring once. Findings and limits, study-wide: Clonotype sharing among donors likely depends on sequencing depth. The study generally estimated greater richness for naive than memory subsets.

The chain uses TRBV7-6 and TRBJ1-1; TRBD1 matches at 7 bases. The receptor comes from a man between 18 and 35 years old in good health. The sample taken for sequencing was memory CD4+ T cells sorted from blood. The subset: CD45RA-negative fraction. In DNA form, the CDR3 reads TGTGCCAGCAGCCTGACAGGGTTAGCCGAAGCTTTCTTT. Protein sequence: CASSLTGLAEAFF.